This TCR beta chain was observed in a study of glioma-infiltrating T cells. Study-wide results and caveats: Non-neoplastic patients had below-expected tissue-blood divergence, while all gliomas exceeded expectation. Tissue and blood shared very few CDR3 sequences.

The CDR3 extends over 12 amino acids. V was pared by 0 bases and J by 7 bases, with 4 bases between. The germline V gene has CDR1 MNHEY and CDR2 SVGEGT. TCR alpha and beta CDR3 regions were amplified from RNA using iRepertoire nested multiplex PCR. For one-step reverse transcription and amplification, 100-400 ng of tissue mRNA or PBMC total RNA was used. TCRdb redid the calling of the multiplex PCR reads with MiXCR, one entry per CDR3 protein. Of around 99,000 distinct CDR3 sequences listed, less than 30% were seen once; the top ten hold around a third. In its sample, this clonotype was seen many times. Its cognate antigen is unknown.

The chain employs TRBV6-2 or TRBV6-3 and TRBJ2-1; D not certain. The sequence was obtained from a human donor with low-grade glioma or glioblastoma, undergoing nonglioma brain surgery, or in good health (not recorded which). Sample: glioma tissue, nonneoplastic brain tissue, or PBMCs (not recorded which). Written as DNA, the CDR3 is TGTGCCAGCAGTTACTCCCGGAATGAGCAGTTCTTC. Its translation: CASSYSRNEQFF.